One sample yielded the 22 T cell receptor beta chains listed below, sequenced in a study of T-cell memory formation after mild COVID-19. TCRdb re-derived calls from the 5' RACE reads in MiXCR, one entry per CDR3 protein. The data show about 160,000 distinct CDR3 sequences, with around a third seen just once and around 11% held by the top ten. Sequenced material: PBMCs or a T cell subset sorted from them (not recorded which). Receptors originate from an adult woman who had mild COVID-19 (a few samples of this study predate the infection). Cell type and time point are not known.

The rearrangement uses TRBV4-1 and TRBJ2-1, with 13 bases matching TRBD2. J lost 8 bases, V lost 6 bases, and 4 bases had no gene match. The CDR3 is 14 amino acids. In germline, CDR1 is MGHRA, CDR2 YSYEKL. The CDR3 DNA reads TGCGCCAGCAGGACTAGCGGGAGGTCGGATGAGCAGTTCTTC. This codes for CASRTSGRSDEQFF.

This clonotype came up a few times. This chain joins TRBV7-9 and TRBJ2-2, with D perhaps TRBD2 (5 bases). The CDR3 runs to 14 residues. Per germline, CDR1 SEHNR and CDR2 FQNEAQ (reference sequence). The V end lost 1 base, the J end lost 7 bases, and 10 bases lay between the germline ends. The CDR3: CASSLGISDGELFF. The DNA of the CDR3 is TGTGCCAGCAGCTTAGGAATTAGCGACGGGGAGCTGTTTTTT. Based on the CDR3 plus reference TRBV7-9 and TRBJ2-2, the full variable domain is DTGVSQNPRHKITKRGQNVTFRCDPISEHNRLYWYRQTLGQGPEFLTYFQNEAQLEKSRLLSDRFSAERPKGSFSTLEIQRTEQGDSAMYLCASSLGISDGELFFGEGSRLTVL.

This chain joins TRBV11-2 and TRBJ2-5; tentatively, D is TRBD2 (6 bases). V lost 5 bases, J lost 1 base, and 14 bases lay in between. CDR3 length: 15 residues. Per the germline V gene, CDR1 is SGHAT and CDR2 is FQNNGV. CDR3 coding DNA: TGTGCCAGCAGCCCCCGAGGAGGGCGCCAAGAGACCCAGTACTTC. Translating gives CASSPRGGRQETQYF.

The J gene is TRBJ2-6, the V gene TRBV2; a possible D gene is TRBD1 (6 bases). V lost 6 bases to trimming and J lost 2 bases, with 11 bases between them. The V gene's germline CDR1 is SNHLY and CDR2 FYNNEI. The CDR3 contains 15 residues. The CDR3: CASRTGSAGANVLTF. The DNA for the CDR3 is TGTGCCAGCAGAACAGGGTCGGCTGGGGCCAACGTCCTGACTTTC.

The table lists this clonotype with a few counts. The genes are TRBV5-5 and TRBJ1-2; D uncertain. Germline V gives CDR1 SGHKS, CDR2 YYEKEE (reference sequence). The CDR3 is 13 amino acids. V dropped 0 bases and J dropped 3 bases, with 6 bases sitting between them. The CDR3 coding sequence is TGTGCCAGCAGCTTGGACATTTACTATGGCTACACCTTC. It codes for CASSLDIYYGYTF.

V gene TRBV6-5 combines with J gene TRBJ2-3; D is uncertain. CDR3 length equals 14 residues. Per the germline V gene, CDR1 is MNHEY and CDR2 is SVGAGI. Between the trimmed V and J ends, which lost 2 bases and 3 bases, there was a span of 9 bases. CDR3 sequence reads: CASSYGILTDTQYF. CDR3 nucleotides: TGTGCCAGCAGTTACGGCATATTAACAGATACGCAGTATTTT.

The chain has TRBV21-1 and TRBJ2-4; whether TRBD1, the table's D call, matches the DNA was not checked. TRBV21-1 is termed a pseudogene. The CDR3 is 15 residues long. This chain's CDR3 is CASEKPGQEKNIQYF. The CDR3 DNA sequence: TGTGCCAGTGAGAAACCGGGACAAGAAAAAAACATTCAGTACTTC.

This clonotype has just a few counts. The gene calls are TRBV3-1 and TRBJ2-5, with 8 bases matching TRBD2. Germline values: CDR1 LGHDT, CDR2 YNNKEL (reference sequence). This CDR3 region has 16 residues. After removal of 1 base from V and 7 bases from J, the junction contained 11 bases not matched to a gene. The chain's CDR3 is CASSQGEAGAPGTQYF. Written as DNA, the CDR3 is TGTGCCAGCAGCCAAGGAGAAGCGGGGGCCCCGGGGACCCAGTACTTC.

This clonotype was counted a few times. The V and J genes are TRBV10-3 and TRBJ1-3; TRBD1 might be the D (5 bases). CDR1 ENHRY and CDR2 SYGVKD come from the germline V gene. CDR3 length: 14 amino acids. Trimming shortened V by 4 bases and J by 4 bases, and 11 bases separated the two germline ends. The CDR3 spells CAISGTQGGNTIYF. The CDR3 nucleotides are TGTGCCATCAGTGGGACCCAGGGAGGAAACACCATATATTTT.

The chain uses TRBV20-1 and TRBJ2-1, with 13 bases matching TRBD2. The germline CDR1 and CDR2 sequences are DFQATT and SNEGSKA (reference sequence). The J segment lost 8 bases and the V segment lost 5 bases, leaving 6 bases of the junction unmatched. CDR3 length: 14 amino acids. Here the CDR3 DNA reads TGCAGTGCTTTACTAGCGGGGGGGCGTGATGAGCAGTTCTTC. Residues: CSALLAGGRDEQFF.

The chain is built from TRBV11-2 and TRBJ2-2, with no clear D. Between the trimmed V and J ends, which lost 5 bases and 5 bases, there was a span of 12 bases. From germline, CDR1 is SGHAT and CDR2 FQNNGV. The CDR3 is made up of 14 amino acids. In DNA form, the CDR3 reads TGTGCCAGCAGCCGTGACCGCGGTACCGGGGAGCTGTTTTTT. Its protein product is CASSRDRGTGELFF.

This sequence joins TRBV6-5 and TRBJ2-1; D uncertain. With 0 bases removed from V and 7 bases from J, the gap between germline ends came to 16 bases. The CDR3 totals 16 residues. Germline V gene data show CDR1 as MNHEY and CDR2 as SVGAGI. CDR3 DNA sequence: TGTGCCAGCAGTTACTCGACGGCTAGTGGATGGAATGAGCAGTTCTTC. Amino acid sequence: CASSYSTASGWNEQFF.

The V gene is TRBV6-1, the J gene TRBJ1-5, with D unresolved. The CDR3 extends over 11 amino acids. The germline CDR1 and CDR2 sequences are MNHNS and SASEGT. Trimming took off 2 bases at V and 6 bases at J, with 2 bases between the two ends. The CDR3: CASSERQPQHF. Written as DNA, the CDR3 is TGTGCCAGCAGTGAACGTCAGCCCCAGCATTTT.

V and J are TRBV12-3 or TRBV12-4 and TRBJ2-3, with D uncertain. The CDR3 has 14 residues. Trimming removed 1 base at V and 5 bases at J, with 10 bases between. The CDR3 protein is CASSLDLLGDTQYF. The CDR3 bases are TGTGCCAGCAGTTTAGACCTTTTAGGAGATACGCAGTATTTT.

This clonotype was observed a few times. This chain links TRBV7-8 with TRBJ2-1; D is perhaps TRBD2 (6 bases). Per germline, CDR1 SGHVS and CDR2 FQNEAQ. This CDR3 spans 13 amino acids. V shed 5 bases and J shed 9 bases, with 14 bases lying between them. CDR3 sequence (DNA): TGTGCCAGCAGCCTAAATACCGGGGGTGAGCAGTTCTTC. This gives the protein CASSLNTGGEQFF.

This clonotype has more than one count but fewer than ten. The rearrangement links TRBV29-1 to TRBJ1-3, with TRBD1 matching over 7 bases. This CDR3 is 16 amino acids long. The junction had 13 bases not matched to a gene; V was cut back by 4 bases and J by 4 bases. Germline CDR1 and CDR2: SQVTM and ANQGSEA. In DNA, the CDR3 is TGCAGCGTTGGGAGGGCAGGGGGGACGCACGGAAACACCATATATTTT. As protein: CSVGRAGGTHGNTIYF.

This clonotype was observed a few times. The chain links TRBV11-2 to TRBJ2-2; 12 bases are a match to TRBD2. Germline lookup yields CDR1 SGHAT and CDR2 FQNNGV. The trim removed 5 bases at V and 5 bases at J, leaving 12 bases unmatched. The CDR3 loop spans 18 amino acids. CDR3 amino acids: CASSPGLAGGPRTGELFF. The CDR3 DNA reads as TGTGCCAGCAGCCCCGGGCTAGCGGGAGGGCCAAGAACCGGGGAGCTGTTTTTT. Full variable domain (rest looked up from reference TRBV11-2 and TRBJ2-2): EAGVAQSPRYKIIEKRQSVAFWCNPISGHATLYWYQQILGQGPKLLIQFQNNGVVDDSQLPKDRFSAERLKGVDSTLKIQPAKLEDSAVYLCASSPGLAGGPRTGELFFGEGSRLTVL.

This sequence joins TRBV7-9 and TRBJ2-7; maybe TRBD1 (5 bases). Germline lookup yields CDR1 SEHNR and CDR2 FQNEAQ (reference sequence). The CDR3 is 14 residues long. Trimming took off 8 bases at V and 5 bases at J, with 19 bases between the two ends. The CDR3 loop is CASPPGPGLHEQYF. CDR3 bases: TGTGCCAGCCCCCCCGGCCCAGGGCTCCACGAGCAGTACTTC. Using reference TRBV7-9 and TRBJ2-7 for the parts outside the CDR3, the full variable domain is DTGVSQNPRHKITKRGQNVTFRCDPISEHNRLYWYRQTLGQGPEFLTYFQNEAQLEKSRLLSDRFSAERPKGSFSTLEIQRTEQGDSAMYLCASPPGPGLHEQYFGPGTRLTVT.

V usage is TRBV5-1 and J usage is TRBJ2-3; D could derive from TRBD1 or TRBD2 (7 bases each). CDR1 is SGHRS, CDR2 YFSETQ, per germline. CDR3 length equals 13 residues. Deletions cut 6 bases from V and 3 bases from J, with 11 bases between. As DNA, the CDR3 is TGCGCCAGCACCAGGGGGGGAACAGATACGCAGTATTTT. Translated, it gives CASTRGGTDTQYF.

The chain uses TRBV7-2 and TRBJ2-1, with unresolved D. The germline V gene encodes CDR1 SGHTA and CDR2 FQGNSA. V dropped 4 bases and J dropped 12 bases, with 19 bases sitting between them. The CDR3 sequence is 14 residues long. The CDR3 coding sequence is TGTGCCAGCAGCTCCCGTCACAGCGTTAGTTTGCAGTTCTTC. Protein sequence: CASSSRHSVSLQFF.

The V and J genes are TRBV7-2 and TRBJ2-3; D possibly matches TRBD1 or TRBD2 (5 bases each). Trimming removed 11 bases from V and 0 bases from J, with 9 bases in between. The germline CDR1 and CDR2 sequences are SGHTA and FQGNSA. The CDR3 consists of 12 residues. The CDR3 DNA reads TGTGCCGAGAGGGACAGCACAGATACGCAGTATTTT. It encodes CAERDSTDTQYF.

V usage is TRBV12-3 or TRBV12-4 and J usage is TRBJ2-5; TRBD2 agrees at 9 bases. There are 13 residues in the CDR3. The ends lost 4 bases at V and 5 bases at J; junction bases unmatched: 2. The CDR3 DNA reads as TGTGCCAGCAGTTCAAGCGGGGGGGAGACCCAGTACTTC. Its protein product is CASSSSGGETQYF.